A single sample is the source of the 18 T cell receptor beta chains below, sequenced in a study of cytomegalovirus exposure and HLA in healthy donors. The primer mix had 60 Vbeta and 13 Jbeta primers. TCRdb's copy holds only in-frame clones and misses some; the assay was immunoSEQ multiplex PCR. The profile shows 100,000 to 150,000 clones, about two thirds of them singletons. The sequenced material came from PBMCs. The receptors were sampled from a man aged 45 to 65 in good health and CMV-seropositive.

Regarding this clone: This CDR3 is also generated by other DNA sequences in the sample. This chain links TRBV6-1 with TRBJ2-1; 7 bases match TRBD1. J lost 3 bases, V lost 1 base, and 0 bases had no gene match. CDR3 length equals 14 residues. In germline, CDR1 is MNHNS, CDR2 SASEGT. The CDR3 here is CASSEDRGYNEQFF. The CDR3 DNA is TGTGCCAGCAGTGAAGACAGGGGCTACAATGAGCAGTTCTTC.

The chain combines TRBV9 with TRBJ2-1, with D uncertain. CDR3 length: 15 residues. V was cut by 1 base and J by 0 bases, with 8 bases left in between. Germline V gene data show CDR1 as SGDLS and CDR2 as YYNGEE. The CDR3 loop is CASSVMSVSYNEQFF. As DNA, the CDR3 is TGTGCCAGCAGCGTAATGAGTGTCTCCTACAATGAGCAGTTCTTC.

This chain connects TRBV5-6 to TRBJ2-7, with 7 bases that match TRBD1. After removal of 4 bases from V and 3 bases from J, the junction contained 4 bases not matched to a gene. CDR1 and CDR2 from the germline V gene are SGHDT and YYEEEE. The length of the CDR3 is 13 residues. CDR3 sequence: CASSGGQRYEQYF. CDR3 DNA sequence: TGTGCCAGCAGCGGGGGACAGCGCTACGAGCAGTACTTC.

The rearrangement uses TRBV6-4 and TRBJ2-1, with 8 bases fitting TRBD2. The germline gives CDR1 MRHNA, CDR2 SNTAGT. V gave up 4 bases and J gave up 3 bases; unmatched junction bases: 8. This CDR3 contains 16 residues. CDR3 DNA: TGTGCCAGCAGTGGGGACGCGGGGGGAAACTACAATGAGCAGTTCTTC. Encoded protein: CASSGDAGGNYNEQFF.

The chain combines TRBV10-1 with TRBJ2-3, with D maybe TRBD1 (5 bases). Germline loops: CDR1 WNHNN, CDR2 SYGVQD (reference sequence). The CDR3 loop spans 15 amino acids. With 2 bases removed from V and 2 bases from J, the gap between germline ends came to 11 bases. In DNA form, the CDR3 reads TGCGCCAGCAGTGAGGGTAGGGGATCCACAGATACGCAGTATTTT. It yields the protein CASSEGRGSTDTQYF.

The chain links TRBV5-5 to TRBJ2-7; D might be TRBD1 (6 bases). Germline V gives CDR1 SGHKS, CDR2 YYEKEE (reference sequence). Trimming stripped 3 bases from V and 1 base from J, with 17 bases between. This CDR3 comprises 16 residues. Here the CDR3 reads CASSSARGSGSYEQYF. The CDR3 DNA follows: TGTGCCAGCAGCTCGGCTAGGGGGAGCGGTTCCTACGAGCAGTACTTC.

This clone has a handful of counts. This sequence joins TRBV7-2 and TRBJ2-7, with 12 bases aligning to TRBD2. This CDR3 has 18 amino acids. The germline V gene has CDR1 SGHTA and CDR2 FQGNSA. V lost 6 bases, J lost 0 bases, and 12 bases stayed unmatched. CDR3 sequence reads: CASSPGLAGPPSSYEQYF. Here the CDR3 DNA reads TGTGCCAGCAGTCCGGGACTAGCGGGCCCCCCTAGCTCCTACGAGCAGTACTTC.

This clone turned up a few times. The chain has TRBV2 and TRBJ2-1; 12 bases map to TRBD1. The CDR3 is made up of 11 amino acids. Trimming took 8 bases from V and 14 from J; bases not matched to a gene: 4. CDR1 SNHLY and CDR2 FYNNEI come from the germline V gene. Here the CDR3 reads CASRDRGREFF. Here the CDR3 DNA reads TGTGCCAGCCGGGACAGGGGGCGCGAGTTCTTC.

The V gene is TRBV4-1, the J gene TRBJ2-7, with 8 bases identical to TRBD1. CDR1 and CDR2 (germline): MGHRA, YSYEKL. CDR3 length equals 16 residues. Germline trimming cut 1 base from V and 7 bases from J; bases unmatched to any gene: 12. The CDR3 DNA reads as TGCGCCAGCAGCCAAGTTAGCATCGCAGGGGGCGGGGAGCAGTACTTC. It codes for CASSQVSIAGGGEQYF.

The chain is built from TRBV7-6 and TRBJ2-1, with 15 bases that match TRBD2. The CDR3 length is 16 residues. Unmatched junction bases numbered 6, after V lost 5 bases and J lost 7 bases. In germline, CDR1 is SGHVS, CDR2 FNYEAQ. The CDR3: CASSRGTSGGRNEQFF. Here the CDR3 DNA reads TGTGCCAGCAGCCGAGGGACTAGCGGGGGGAGGAATGAGCAGTTCTTC. Full variable domain (rest looked up from reference TRBV7-6 and TRBJ2-1): GAGVSQSPRYKVTKRGQDVALRCDPISGHVSLYWYRQALGQGPEFLTYFNYEAQQDKSGLPNDRFSAERPEGSISTLTIQRTEQRDSAMYRCASSRGTSGGRNEQFFGPGTRLTVL.

The rearrangement uses TRBV5-1 and TRBJ1-6; tentatively, D is TRBD1 (6 bases). CDR1 and CDR2 from the germline V gene are SGHRS and YFSETQ. The CDR3 has 17 amino acids. The V end was cut by 0 bases, the J end by 0 bases, with 10 bases between. The CDR3 is CASSLAGQSSYNSPLHF. The CDR3 DNA reads as TGCGCCAGCAGCTTGGCTGGACAGAGCTCCTATAATTCACCCCTCCACTTT.

The CDR3 DNA is TGTGCCAGCGATTGGGGCGGCAATGAGCAGTTCTTC. Translated: CASDWGGNEQFF. The chain recombines TRBV11-3 with TRBJ2-1; a possible D gene is TRBD1 (5 bases). Germline V gene lookup returns CDR1 SGHNT and CDR2 YENEEA. V was cut by 8 bases and J by 6 bases, with 11 bases left in between. The CDR3 totals 12 residues.

This sequence joins TRBV5-1 and TRBJ2-5, with D maybe TRBD2 (6 bases). V lost 4 bases and J lost 3, with 13 bases in between. Germline CDR1 and CDR2: SGHRS and YFSETQ. CDR3 length equals 14 residues. As DNA, the CDR3 is TGCGCCAGCAGCACGTCCGGACTAAAAGAGACCCAGTACTTC. Translating it yields CASSTSGLKETQYF.

In DNA form, the CDR3 reads TGTGCCAGCAGCGTAGGCGGGGGAAGCTCCTACAATGAGCAGTTCTTC. Protein product: CASSVGGGSSYNEQFF. The chain is built from TRBV9 and TRBJ2-1; the match to TRBD2 covers 7 bases. Trimming at V came to 0 bases and at J to 0 bases, leaving 3 bases not matched to a gene. CDR3 length: 16 residues. The V gene's germline CDR1 is SGDLS and CDR2 YYNGEE.

The chain combines TRBV5-4 with TRBJ1-1; 7 bases are shared with TRBD1. Germline-derived CDR1 and CDR2 are SGHNT and YYREEE (reference sequence). CDR3 length: 14 residues. Trimming removed 4 bases from V and 1 base from J; junction bases left unmatched: 4. CDR3 protein: CASSPTGRNTEAFF. In DNA, the CDR3 is TGTGCCAGCAGCCCGACAGGGAGGAACACTGAAGCTTTCTTT.

There are many counts of this clone. This chain uses TRBV7-8 with TRBJ2-1, with a tentative D call TRBD1 (6 bases). In germline, CDR1 is SGHVS, CDR2 FQNEAQ. The CDR3 loop spans 13 amino acids. V was shortened by 3 bases and J by 9 bases, with 12 bases between the two germline ends. The CDR3 DNA reads TGTGCCAGCAGCTTGGTAGGGGGTGGTGAGCAGTTCTTC. This codes for CASSLVGGGEQFF.

The J gene is TRBJ1-1, the V gene TRBV11-3; D is unresolved. In germline, CDR1 is SGHNT, CDR2 YENEEA. The CDR3 runs to 13 residues. Trimming removed 4 bases from V and 4 bases from J, with 10 bases in between. In nucleotides, the CDR3 is TGTGCCAGCAGCTACGATCGTAGCACTGAAGCTTTCTTT. It translates to CASSYDRSTEAFF.

The chain is built from TRBV29-1 and TRBJ2-5; weak D call: TRBD1 (5 bases). CDR3 size: 13 residues. Germline V lookup: CDR1 SQVTM, CDR2 ANQGSEA. Trimming stripped 5 bases from V and 0 bases from J, with 10 bases between. DNA for the CDR3: TGCAGCGTTCGAAGACAGAACCAAGAGACCCAGTACTTC. Encoded protein: CSVRRQNQETQYF.